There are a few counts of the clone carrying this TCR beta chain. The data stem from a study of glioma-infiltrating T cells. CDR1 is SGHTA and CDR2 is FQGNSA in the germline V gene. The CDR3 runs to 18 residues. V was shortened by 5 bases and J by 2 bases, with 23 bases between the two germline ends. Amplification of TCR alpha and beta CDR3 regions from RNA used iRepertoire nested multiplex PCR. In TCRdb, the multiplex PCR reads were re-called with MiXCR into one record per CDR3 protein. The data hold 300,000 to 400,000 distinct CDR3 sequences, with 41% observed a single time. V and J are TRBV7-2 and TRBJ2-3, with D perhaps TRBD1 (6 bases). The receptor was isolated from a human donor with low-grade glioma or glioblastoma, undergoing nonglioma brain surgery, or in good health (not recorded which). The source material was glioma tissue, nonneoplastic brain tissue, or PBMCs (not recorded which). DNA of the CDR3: TGTGCCAGCAGCCATTGGACAGCCGGAGGTCGTATCACAGATACGCAGTATTTT. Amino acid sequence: CASSHWTAGGRITDTQYF.